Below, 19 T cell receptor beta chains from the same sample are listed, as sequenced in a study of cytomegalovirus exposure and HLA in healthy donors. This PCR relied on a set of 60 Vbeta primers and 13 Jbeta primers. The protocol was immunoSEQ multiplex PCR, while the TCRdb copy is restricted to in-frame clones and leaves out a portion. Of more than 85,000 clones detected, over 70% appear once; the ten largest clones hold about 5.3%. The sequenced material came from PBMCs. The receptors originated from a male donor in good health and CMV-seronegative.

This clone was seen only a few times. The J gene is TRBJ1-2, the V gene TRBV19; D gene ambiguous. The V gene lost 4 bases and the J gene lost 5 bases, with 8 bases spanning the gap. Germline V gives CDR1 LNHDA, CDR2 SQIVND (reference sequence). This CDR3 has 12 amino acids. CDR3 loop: CASSTTGYGYTF. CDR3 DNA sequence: TGTGCCAGTAGTACAACGGGATATGGCTACACCTTC.

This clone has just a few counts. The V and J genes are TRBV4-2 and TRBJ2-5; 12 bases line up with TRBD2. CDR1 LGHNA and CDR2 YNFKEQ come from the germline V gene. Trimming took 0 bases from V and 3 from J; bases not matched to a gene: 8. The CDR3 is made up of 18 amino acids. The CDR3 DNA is TGTGCCAGCAGCCAAGAACTAGCGGGAGGACCTAGGAAAGAGACCCAGTACTTC. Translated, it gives CASSQELAGGPRKETQYF.

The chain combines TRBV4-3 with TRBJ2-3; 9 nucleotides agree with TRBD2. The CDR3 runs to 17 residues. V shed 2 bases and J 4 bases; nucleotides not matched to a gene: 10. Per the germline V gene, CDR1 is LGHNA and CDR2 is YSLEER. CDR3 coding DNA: TGCGCCAGCAGCCAATGGCTAGCGGGATCGGAGGCAGATACGCAGTATTTT. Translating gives CASSQWLAGSEADTQYF.

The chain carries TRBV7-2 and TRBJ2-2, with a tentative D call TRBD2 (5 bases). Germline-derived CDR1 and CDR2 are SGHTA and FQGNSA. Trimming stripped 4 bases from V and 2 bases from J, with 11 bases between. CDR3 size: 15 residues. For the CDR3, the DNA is TGTGCCAGCAGCTCCCGAGGGAGAAACACCGGGGAGCTGTTTTTT. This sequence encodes CASSSRGRNTGELFF.

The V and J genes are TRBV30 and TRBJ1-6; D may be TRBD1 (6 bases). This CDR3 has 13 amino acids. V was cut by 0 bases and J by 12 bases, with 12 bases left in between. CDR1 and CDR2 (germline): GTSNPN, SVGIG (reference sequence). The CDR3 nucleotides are TGTGCCTGGAGTGTGCAGGGGACGGGACCCCTCCACTTT. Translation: CAWSVQGTGPLHF.

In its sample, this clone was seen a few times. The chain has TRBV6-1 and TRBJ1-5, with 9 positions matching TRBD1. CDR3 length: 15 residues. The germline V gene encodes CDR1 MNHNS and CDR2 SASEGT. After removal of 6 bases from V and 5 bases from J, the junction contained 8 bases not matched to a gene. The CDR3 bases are TGTGCCAGCAGCCCTACAGGGGGCCGAGATCAGCCCCAGCATTTT. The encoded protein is CASSPTGGRDQPQHF.

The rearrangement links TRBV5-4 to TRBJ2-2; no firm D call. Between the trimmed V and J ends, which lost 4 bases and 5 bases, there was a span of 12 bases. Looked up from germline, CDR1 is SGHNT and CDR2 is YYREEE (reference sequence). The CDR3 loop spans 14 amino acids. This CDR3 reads CASSPLSPTGELFF. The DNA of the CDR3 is TGTGCCAGCAGCCCTTTGAGCCCGACCGGGGAGCTGTTTTTT.

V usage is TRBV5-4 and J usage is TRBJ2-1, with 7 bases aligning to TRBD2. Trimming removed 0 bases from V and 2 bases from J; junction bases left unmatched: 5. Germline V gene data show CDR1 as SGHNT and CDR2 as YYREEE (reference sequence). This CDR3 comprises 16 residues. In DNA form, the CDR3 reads TGTGCCAGCAGCTTGGGGGCTAGCGGTCCCTACAATGAGCAGTTCTTC. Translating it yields CASSLGASGPYNEQFF.

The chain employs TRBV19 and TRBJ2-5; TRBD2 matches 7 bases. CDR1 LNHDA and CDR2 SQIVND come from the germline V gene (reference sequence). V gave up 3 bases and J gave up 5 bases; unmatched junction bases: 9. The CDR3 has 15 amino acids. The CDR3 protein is CASSMGGTGEETQYF. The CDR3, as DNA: TGTGCCAGTAGTATGGGGGGGACTGGGGAGGAGACCCAGTACTTC.

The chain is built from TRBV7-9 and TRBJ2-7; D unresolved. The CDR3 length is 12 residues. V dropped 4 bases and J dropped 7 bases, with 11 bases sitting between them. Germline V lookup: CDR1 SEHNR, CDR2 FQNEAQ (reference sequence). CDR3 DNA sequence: TGTGCCAGCAGCTATTCTAGAAATGAGCAGTACTTC. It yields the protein CASSYSRNEQYF.

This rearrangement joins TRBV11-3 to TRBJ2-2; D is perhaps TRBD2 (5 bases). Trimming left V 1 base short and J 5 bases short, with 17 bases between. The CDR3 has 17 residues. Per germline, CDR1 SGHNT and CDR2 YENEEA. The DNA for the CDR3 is TGTGCCAGCAGCTTAGCCGACTACCCACGAGGGACCGGGGAGCTGTTTTTT. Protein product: CASSLADYPRGTGELFF.

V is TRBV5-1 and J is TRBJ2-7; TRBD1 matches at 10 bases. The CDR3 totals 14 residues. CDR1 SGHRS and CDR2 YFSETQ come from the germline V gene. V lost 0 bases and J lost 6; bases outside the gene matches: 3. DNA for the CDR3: TGCGCCAGCAGCTTGGCCGGACAGGGGGGCGAGCAGTACTTC. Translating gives CASSLAGQGGEQYF.

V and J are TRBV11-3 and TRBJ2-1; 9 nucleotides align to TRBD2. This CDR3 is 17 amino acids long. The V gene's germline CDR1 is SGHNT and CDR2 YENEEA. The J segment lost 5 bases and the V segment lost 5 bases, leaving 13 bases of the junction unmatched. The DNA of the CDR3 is TGTGCCAGCAGCCCACACACTTGGACTAGCGAGGACAATGAGCAGTTCTTC. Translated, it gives CASSPHTWTSEDNEQFF. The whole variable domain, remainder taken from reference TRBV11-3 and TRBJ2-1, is EAGVVQSPRYKIIEKKQPVAFWCNPISGHNTLYWYLQNLGQGPELLIRYENEEAVDDSQLPKDRFSAERLKGVDSTLKIQPAELGDSAVYLCASSPHTWTSEDNEQFFGPGTRLTVL.

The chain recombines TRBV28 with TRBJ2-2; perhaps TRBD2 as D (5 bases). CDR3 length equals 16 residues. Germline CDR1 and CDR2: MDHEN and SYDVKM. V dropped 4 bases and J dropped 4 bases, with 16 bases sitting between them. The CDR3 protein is CASSSPGRVSTGELFF. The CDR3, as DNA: TGTGCCAGCAGTTCCCCGGGAAGAGTGAGCACCGGGGAGCTGTTTTTT.

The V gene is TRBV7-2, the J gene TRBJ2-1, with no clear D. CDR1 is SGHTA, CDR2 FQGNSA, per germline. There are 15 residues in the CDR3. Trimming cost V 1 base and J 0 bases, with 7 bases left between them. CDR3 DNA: TGTGCCAGCAGCTTAGATTCCCTCTCCTACAATGAGCAGTTCTTC. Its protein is CASSLDSLSYNEQFF.

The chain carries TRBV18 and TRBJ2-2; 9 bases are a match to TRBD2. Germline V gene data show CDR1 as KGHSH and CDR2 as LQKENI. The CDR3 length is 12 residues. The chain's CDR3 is CVAGDRTGELFF. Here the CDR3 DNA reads TGTGTAGCGGGAGATCGAACCGGGGAGCTGTTTTTT.

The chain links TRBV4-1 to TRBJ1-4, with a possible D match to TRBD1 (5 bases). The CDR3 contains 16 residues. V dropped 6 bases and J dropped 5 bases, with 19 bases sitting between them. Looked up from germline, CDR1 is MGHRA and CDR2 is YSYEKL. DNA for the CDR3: TGCGCCAGCAGACGACCCGCGGCAGGGAAAAATGAAAAACTGTTTTTT. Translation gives CASRRPAAGKNEKLFF.

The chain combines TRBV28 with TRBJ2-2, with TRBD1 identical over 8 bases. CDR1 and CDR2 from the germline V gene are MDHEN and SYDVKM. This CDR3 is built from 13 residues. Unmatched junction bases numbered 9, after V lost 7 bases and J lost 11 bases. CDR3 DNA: TGTGCCAGCATCAGAGGACAGGGAGGAGAGCTGTTTTTT. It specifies CASIRGQGGELFF. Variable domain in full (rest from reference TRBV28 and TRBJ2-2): DVKVTQSSRYLVKRTGEKVFLECVQDMDHENMFWYRQDPGLGLRLIYFSYDVKMKEKGDIPEGYSVSREKKERFSLILESASTNQTSMYLCASIRGQGGELFFGEGSRLTVL.

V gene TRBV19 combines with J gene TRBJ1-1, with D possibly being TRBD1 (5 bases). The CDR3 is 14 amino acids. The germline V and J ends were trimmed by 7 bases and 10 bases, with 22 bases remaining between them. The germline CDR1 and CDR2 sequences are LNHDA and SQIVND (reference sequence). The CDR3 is CASTSPKLAQGAFF. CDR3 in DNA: TGTGCCAGTACATCCCCCAAGCTTGCCCAGGGAGCTTTCTTT.